This TCR beta chain was captured by sequencing in a study of neurological immune-mediated disorders. The study's findings and limits: Expanded clones shared no identical CDR3 amino acid sequences across subjects, which suggested private TCR-beta repertoires in all groups.

The method for making cDNA was 5'RACE, and it used 10-nucleotide random UMIs. The authors obtained over 200 million TCR-beta sequences from 15-18 subjects per sequencing run. TCRdb independently ran MiXCR on the 5' RACE reads; one entry per CDR3 protein. The sample yields tens of thousands of distinct CDR3 sequences, nearly 10% seen once. Regarding time point: longitudinal time-point 2. A blood bank in Maryland, USA, provided the volunteers who served as healthy controls. Germline-derived CDR1 and CDR2 are MNHNS and SASEGT. The CDR3 has 15 residues. V was pared by 1 base and J by 8 bases, with 6 bases of the junction left unmatched. A few counts support this clonotype. Its antigen remains unknown.

This rearrangement joins TRBV6-1 to TRBJ2-1, with 9 bases aligning to TRBD2. The sequencing input was PBMCs. The clonotype was recovered from a man aged 30 to 39 in good health. This CDR3 reads CASSEDSGSIDEQFF. The DNA of the CDR3 is TGTGCCAGCAGTGAAGATAGCGGGAGTATCGATGAGCAGTTCTTC.